This TCR beta chain was observed in a study of shared clonotypes between healthy human individuals. The wider study: Used for every donor were three CD4 naive, three CD4 memory, two CD8 naive and one CD8 memory plate.

V lost 5 bases and J lost 2; bases outside the gene matches: 3. The CDR3 is 14 residues long. Per germline, CDR1 SGHVS and CDR2 FQNEAQ. Every immunoSEQ plate was one replicate of a subset's evenly spread DNA. Replicate PCRs run on sorted subsets employed roughly 180 ng DNA, approximately 30,000 T cell genomes. TCRdb's table, derived via immunoSEQ multiplex PCR, lists solely in-frame clones and lacks some. Of about 700,000 clones listed, around 90% are singletons. This clone was seen just once. Terminally differentiated effector memory CD45RA+ cells were excluded by CCR7 positive selection of CD45RO-negative cells. Adult donors, all healthy and HIV-negative, had no recent acute infections or vaccinations.

The receptor's source is a man aged 25-40 years in good health. The material sequenced was naive CD8+ T cells sorted from blood. The chain has TRBV7-8 and TRBJ2-7, with 10 positions matching TRBD1. CDR3 coding DNA: TGTGCCAGCAGCACAGACAGGGGGCCCTACGAGCAGTACTTC. Translating gives CASSTDRGPYEQYF.